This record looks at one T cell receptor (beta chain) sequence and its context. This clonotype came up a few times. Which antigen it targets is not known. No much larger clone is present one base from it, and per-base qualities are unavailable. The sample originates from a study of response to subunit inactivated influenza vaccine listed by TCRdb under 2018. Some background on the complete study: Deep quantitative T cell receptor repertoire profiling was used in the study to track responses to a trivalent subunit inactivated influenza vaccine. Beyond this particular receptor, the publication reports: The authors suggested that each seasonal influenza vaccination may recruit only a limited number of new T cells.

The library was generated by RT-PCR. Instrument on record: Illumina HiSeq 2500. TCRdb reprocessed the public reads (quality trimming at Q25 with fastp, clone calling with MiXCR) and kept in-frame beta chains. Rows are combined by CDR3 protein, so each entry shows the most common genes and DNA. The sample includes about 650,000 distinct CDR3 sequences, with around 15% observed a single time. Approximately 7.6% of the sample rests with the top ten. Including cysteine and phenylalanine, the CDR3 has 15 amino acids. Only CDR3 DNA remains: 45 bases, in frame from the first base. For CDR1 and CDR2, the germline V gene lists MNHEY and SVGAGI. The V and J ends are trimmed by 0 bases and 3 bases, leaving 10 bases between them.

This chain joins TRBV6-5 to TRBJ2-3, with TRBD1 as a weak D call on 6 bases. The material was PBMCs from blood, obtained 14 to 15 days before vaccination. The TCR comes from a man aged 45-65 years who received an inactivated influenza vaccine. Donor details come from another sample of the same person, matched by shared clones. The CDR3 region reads CASSYSTGITDTQYF. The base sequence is TGTGCCAGCAGTTACTCAACAGGGATAACAGATACGCAGTATTTT.